These 3 T cell receptor beta chains originate from one sample sequenced in a study of tumor-infiltrating lymphocytes in primary liver carcinoma. DNA and RNA were both co-extracted from approximately 20-30 mg of bulk tissue that had not been sorted. A primer matching the constant region was used to make TCR beta cDNA from around 550 ng of total RNA. Libraries of TCR beta came from three nested multiplex PCR rounds with slightly modified ARM-PCR. Rounds one and two of PCR, each of around 9 cycles, were primed with TRBV1-TRBV30 forward primers and a C-beta reverse primer. MiXCR, run by TCRdb on the multiplex PCR reads, gives a single entry per CDR3 protein. This table has approximately 47,000 distinct CDR3 sequences, about 80% appearing once. The sequencing sample was made of liver tumor tissue from sampling region 3. The subset here: tumor region T3, left-lateral pole. The receptor source for this set is a man aged 40-55 years with primary liver carcinoma and hepatitis B virus infection.

About this clonotype itself: It is likely a read error, because the conserved phenylalanine at the end of the CDR3 is missing. The chain has TRBV6-6 and TRBJ1-6; 10 bases are shared with TRBD1. Germline V gene sequence: CDR1 MNHNY, CDR2 SVGAGI (reference sequence). This CDR3 is built from 15 residues. CDR3: CASSYSGTGDSPLHI. The CDR3 DNA reads as TGCGCCAGCAGTTACTCCGGGACAGGGGATTCACCCCTCCACATT.

The chain is built from TRBV6-1 and TRBJ1-1; D possibly corresponds to TRBD1 (6 bases). The CDR3 is made up of 15 amino acids. The germline V gene encodes CDR1 MNHNS and CDR2 SASEGT. Between the trimmed V and J ends, which lost 8 bases and 13 bases, there was a span of 29 bases. The CDR3 DNA follows: TGTGCCAGCCGAAGGAGACAGGCTTCTCCCCAAAATAGTTTCTTT. It specifies CASRRRQASPQNSFF.

A word on this clonotype: Relative to the germline gene, one junction end is altered; a read error may explain this. This chain connects TRBV11-1 to TRBJ2-1; TRBD2 agrees at 14 bases. Germline loops: CDR1 SGHAT, CDR2 FQDESV (reference sequence). This CDR3 is built from 17 residues. The CDR3 DNA reads as TGTGCCAGCAGCCTGGGACTAGCGGGAGAAGATGGCAATGATCAGTTCTTC. Its translation: CASSLGLAGEDGNDQFF.